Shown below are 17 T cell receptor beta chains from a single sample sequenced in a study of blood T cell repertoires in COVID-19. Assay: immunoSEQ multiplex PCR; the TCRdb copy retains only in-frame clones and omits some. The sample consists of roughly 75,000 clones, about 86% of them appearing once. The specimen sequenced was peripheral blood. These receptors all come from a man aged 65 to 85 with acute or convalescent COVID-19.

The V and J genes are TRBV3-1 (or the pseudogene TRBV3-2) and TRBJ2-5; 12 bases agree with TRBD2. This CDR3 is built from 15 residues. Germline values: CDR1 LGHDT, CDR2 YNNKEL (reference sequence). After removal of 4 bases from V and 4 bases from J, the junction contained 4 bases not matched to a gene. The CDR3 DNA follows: TGTGCCAGCAGCCCCCCGACTAGCGGGGGAGAGACCCAGTACTTC. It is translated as CASSPPTSGGETQYF.

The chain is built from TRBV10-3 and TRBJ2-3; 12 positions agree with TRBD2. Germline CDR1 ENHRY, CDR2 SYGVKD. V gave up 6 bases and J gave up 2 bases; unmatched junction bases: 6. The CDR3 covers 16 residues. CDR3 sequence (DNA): TGTGCCATCAGCTCAGGACTAGCGGGGACCACAGATACGCAGTATTTT. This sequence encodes CAISSGLAGTTDTQYF.

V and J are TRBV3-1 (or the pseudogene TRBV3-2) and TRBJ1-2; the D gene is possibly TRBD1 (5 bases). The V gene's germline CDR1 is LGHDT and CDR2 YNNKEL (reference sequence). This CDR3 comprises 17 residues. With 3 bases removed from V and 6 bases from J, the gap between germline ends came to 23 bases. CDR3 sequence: CASSQGGTSGGRNGYTF. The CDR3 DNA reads TGTGCCAGCAGCCAGGGCGGGACTTCTGGCGGTCGGAATGGCTACACCTTC.

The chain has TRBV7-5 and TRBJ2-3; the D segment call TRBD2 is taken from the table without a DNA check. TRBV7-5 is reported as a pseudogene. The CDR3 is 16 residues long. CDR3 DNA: TGTGCCAGAAGCTTTCACCGGGAAACGGGCACAGATACGCAGTATTTT. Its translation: CARSFHRETGTDTQYF.

The CDR3 protein is CASSLGGSGGQETQYF. CDR3 nucleotides: TGTGCCAGCAGCTTAGGGGGTAGCGGGGGACAAGAGACCCAGTACTTC. This chain links TRBV7-2 with TRBJ2-5; 9 bases map to TRBD2. Looked up from germline, CDR1 is SGHTA and CDR2 is FQGNSA. The V gene end was trimmed by 1 base and the J gene end by 2 bases; junction bases not matched to a gene: 5. The CDR3 extends over 16 amino acids.

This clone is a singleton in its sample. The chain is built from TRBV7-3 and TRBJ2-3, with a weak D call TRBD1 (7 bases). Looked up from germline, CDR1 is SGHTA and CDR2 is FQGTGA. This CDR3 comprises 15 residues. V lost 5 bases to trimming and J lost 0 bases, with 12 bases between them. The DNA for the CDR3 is TGTGCCAGCAGCACCCAGGGGGGTAGCACAGATACGCAGTATTTT. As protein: CASSTQGGSTDTQYF.

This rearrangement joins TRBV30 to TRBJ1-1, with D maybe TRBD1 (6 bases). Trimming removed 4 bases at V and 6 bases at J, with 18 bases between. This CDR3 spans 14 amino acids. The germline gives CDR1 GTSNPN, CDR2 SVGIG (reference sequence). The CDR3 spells CAWTQGLSDAEAFF. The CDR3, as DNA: TGTGCCTGGACCCAGGGGCTCTCTGACGCTGAAGCTTTCTTT.

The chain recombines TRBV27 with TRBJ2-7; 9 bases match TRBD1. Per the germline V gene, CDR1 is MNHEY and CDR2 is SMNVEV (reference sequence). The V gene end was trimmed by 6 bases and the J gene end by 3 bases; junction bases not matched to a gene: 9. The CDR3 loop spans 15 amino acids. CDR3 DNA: TGTGCCAGCAGACTCGGGACAGGGAGTAGCTACGAGCAGTACTTC. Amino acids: CASRLGTGSSYEQYF.

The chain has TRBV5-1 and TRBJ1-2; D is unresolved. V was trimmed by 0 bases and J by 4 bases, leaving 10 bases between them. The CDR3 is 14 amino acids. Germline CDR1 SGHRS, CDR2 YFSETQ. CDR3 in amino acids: CASSLEEVSYGYTF. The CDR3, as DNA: TGCGCCAGCAGCTTGGAAGAGGTTTCCTATGGCTACACCTTC. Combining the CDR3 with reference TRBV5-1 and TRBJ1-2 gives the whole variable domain KAGVTQTPRYLIKTRGQQVTLSCSPISGHRSVSWYQQTPGQGLQFLFEYFSETQRNKGNFPGRFSGRQFSNSRSEMNVSTLELGDSALYLCASSLEEVSYGYTFGSGTRLTVV.

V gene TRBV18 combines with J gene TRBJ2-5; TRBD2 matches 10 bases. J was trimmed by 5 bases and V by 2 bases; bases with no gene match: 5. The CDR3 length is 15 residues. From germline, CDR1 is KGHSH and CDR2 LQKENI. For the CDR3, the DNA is TGTGCCAGCTCACCAAGCGGGAGGGCCGGTGAGACCCAGTACTTC. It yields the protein CASSPSGRAGETQYF.

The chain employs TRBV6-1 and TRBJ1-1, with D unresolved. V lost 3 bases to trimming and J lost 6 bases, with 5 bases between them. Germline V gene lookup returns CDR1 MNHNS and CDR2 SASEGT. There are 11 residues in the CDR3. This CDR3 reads CASSDSPEAFF. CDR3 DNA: TGTGCCAGCAGTGACAGTCCTGAAGCTTTCTTT.

CDR3 DNA: TGTGCCAGCAGCCAAACAGGGGAAGATGAAAAACTGTTTTTT. Protein product: CASSQTGEDEKLFF. The chain has TRBV3-1 (or the pseudogene TRBV3-2) and TRBJ1-4; 7 positions match TRBD1. The CDR3 covers 14 residues. Germline trimming cut 2 bases from V and 6 bases from J; bases unmatched to any gene: 3. The germline CDR1 and CDR2 sequences are LGHDT and YNNKEL (reference sequence).

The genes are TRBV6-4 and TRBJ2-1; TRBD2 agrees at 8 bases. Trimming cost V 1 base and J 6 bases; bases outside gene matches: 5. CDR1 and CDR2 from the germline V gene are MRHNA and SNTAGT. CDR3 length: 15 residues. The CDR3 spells CASSDFSGSLNEQFF. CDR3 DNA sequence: TGTGCCAGCAGTGACTTCAGCGGGAGCCTCAATGAGCAGTTCTTC.

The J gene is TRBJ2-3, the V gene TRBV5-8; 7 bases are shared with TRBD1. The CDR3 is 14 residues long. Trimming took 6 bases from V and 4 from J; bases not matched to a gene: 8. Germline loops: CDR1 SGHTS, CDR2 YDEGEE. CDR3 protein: CASTFWGQPDTQYF. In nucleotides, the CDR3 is TGTGCCAGCACCTTCTGGGGACAGCCAGATACGCAGTATTTT.

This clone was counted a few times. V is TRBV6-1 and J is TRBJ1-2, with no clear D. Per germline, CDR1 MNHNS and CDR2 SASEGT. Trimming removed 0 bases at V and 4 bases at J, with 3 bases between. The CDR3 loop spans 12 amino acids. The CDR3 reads CASSEAGYGYTF. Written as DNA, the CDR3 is TGTGCCAGCAGTGAAGCCGGCTATGGCTACACCTTC.

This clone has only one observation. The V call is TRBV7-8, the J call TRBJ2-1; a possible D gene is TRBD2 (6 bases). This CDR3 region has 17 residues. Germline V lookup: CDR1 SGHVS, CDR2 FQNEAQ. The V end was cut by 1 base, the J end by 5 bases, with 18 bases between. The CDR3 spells CASSLVGGSGVHNEQFF. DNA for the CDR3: TGTGCCAGCAGCTTAGTTGGGGGGTCGGGGGTTCACAATGAGCAGTTCTTC.

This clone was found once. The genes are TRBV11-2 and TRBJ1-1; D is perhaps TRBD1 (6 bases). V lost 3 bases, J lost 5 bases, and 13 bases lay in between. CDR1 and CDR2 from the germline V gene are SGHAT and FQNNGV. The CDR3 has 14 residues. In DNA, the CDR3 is TGTGCCAGCAGCTTGACCACAGGGCCTACTGAAGCTTTCTTT. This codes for CASSLTTGPTEAFF.